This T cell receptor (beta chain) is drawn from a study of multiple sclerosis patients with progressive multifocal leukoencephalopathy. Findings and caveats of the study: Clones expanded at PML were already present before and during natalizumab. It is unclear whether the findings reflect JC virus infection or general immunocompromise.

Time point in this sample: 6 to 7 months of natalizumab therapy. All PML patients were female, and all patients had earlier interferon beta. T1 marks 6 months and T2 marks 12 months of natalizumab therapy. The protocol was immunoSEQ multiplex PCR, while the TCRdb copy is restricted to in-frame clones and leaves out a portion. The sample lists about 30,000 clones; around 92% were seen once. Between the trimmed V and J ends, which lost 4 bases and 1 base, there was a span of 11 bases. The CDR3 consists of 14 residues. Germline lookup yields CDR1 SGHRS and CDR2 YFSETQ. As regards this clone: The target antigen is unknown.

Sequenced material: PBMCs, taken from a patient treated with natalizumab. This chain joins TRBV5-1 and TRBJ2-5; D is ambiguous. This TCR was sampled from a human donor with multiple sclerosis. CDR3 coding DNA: TGCGCCAGCAGCGCTGGACGGACCCAAGAGACCCAGTACTTC. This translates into CASSAGRTQETQYF.